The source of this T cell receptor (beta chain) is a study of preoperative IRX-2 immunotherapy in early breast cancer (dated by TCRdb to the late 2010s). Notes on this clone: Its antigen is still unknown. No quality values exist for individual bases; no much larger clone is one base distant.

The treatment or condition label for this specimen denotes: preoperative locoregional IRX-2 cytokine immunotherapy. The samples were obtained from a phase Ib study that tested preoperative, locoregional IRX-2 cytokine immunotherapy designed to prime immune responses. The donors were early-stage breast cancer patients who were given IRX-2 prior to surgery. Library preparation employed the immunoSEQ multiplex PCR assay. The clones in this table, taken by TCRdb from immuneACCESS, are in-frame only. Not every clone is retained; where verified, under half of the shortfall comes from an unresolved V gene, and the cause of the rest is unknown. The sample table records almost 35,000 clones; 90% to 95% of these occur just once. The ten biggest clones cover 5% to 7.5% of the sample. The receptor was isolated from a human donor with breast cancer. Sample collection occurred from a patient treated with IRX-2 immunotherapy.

The CDR3 has the sequence CASTPVGGYNEQFF. In nucleotide form, the sequence is TGCGCCAGCACCCCGGTCGGGGGCTACAATGAGCAGTTCTTC. The chain uses TRBV5-1 and TRBJ2-1; TRBD2 is perhaps the D gene, given 6 matching bases. A distance of 13 bases separates the germline ends of V and J, which lose 6 bases and 3 bases respectively. The germline V gene specifies SGHRS as CDR1 and YFSETQ as CDR2. The CDR3 goes from the cysteine to the phenylalanine over 14 residues. Only the CDR3 region is kept as DNA, spanning 42 bases read in frame from base 1.